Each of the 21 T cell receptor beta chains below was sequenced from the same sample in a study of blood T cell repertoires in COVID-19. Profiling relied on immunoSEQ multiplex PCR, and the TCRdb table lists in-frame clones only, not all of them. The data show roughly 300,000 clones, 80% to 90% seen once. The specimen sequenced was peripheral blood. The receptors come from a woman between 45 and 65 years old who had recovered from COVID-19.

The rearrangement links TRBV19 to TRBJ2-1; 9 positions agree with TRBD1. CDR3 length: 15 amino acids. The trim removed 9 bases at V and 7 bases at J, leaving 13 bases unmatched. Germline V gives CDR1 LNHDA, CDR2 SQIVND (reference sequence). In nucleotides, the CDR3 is TGTGCCAGCGCCAGCCCGGGACAGGGTGTGAATGAGCAGTTCTTC. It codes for CASASPGQGVNEQFF.

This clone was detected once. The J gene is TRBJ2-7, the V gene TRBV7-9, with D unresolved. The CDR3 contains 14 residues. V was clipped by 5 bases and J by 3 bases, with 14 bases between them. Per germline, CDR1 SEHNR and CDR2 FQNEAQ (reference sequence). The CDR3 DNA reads TGTGCCAGCAGCCCTGAGCAGGTTCTCTACGAGCAGTACTTC. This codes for CASSPEQVLYEQYF.

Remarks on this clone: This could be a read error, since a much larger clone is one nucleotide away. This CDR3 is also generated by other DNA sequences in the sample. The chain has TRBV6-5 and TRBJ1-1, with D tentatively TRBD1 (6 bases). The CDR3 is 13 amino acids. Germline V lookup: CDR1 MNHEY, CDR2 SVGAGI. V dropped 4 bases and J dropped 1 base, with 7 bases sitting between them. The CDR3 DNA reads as TGTGCCAGCAGTTTGGGACAGAACACTGAAGCTTTCTTT. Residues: CASSLGQNTEAFF.

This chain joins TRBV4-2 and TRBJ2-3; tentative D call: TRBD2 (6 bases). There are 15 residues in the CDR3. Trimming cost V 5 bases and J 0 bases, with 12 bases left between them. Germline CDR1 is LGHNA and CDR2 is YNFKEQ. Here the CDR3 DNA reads TGTGCCAGCAGCTCGGAGGGACTCAGCACAGATACGCAGTATTTT. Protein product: CASSSEGLSTDTQYF.

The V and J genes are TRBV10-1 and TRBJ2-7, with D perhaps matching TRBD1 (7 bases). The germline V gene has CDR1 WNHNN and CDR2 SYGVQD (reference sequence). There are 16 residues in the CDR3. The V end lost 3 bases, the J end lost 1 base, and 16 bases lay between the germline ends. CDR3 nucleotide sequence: TGCGCCAGCAGTGAATCTTCAGGGGGGAGGTCCTACGAGCAGTACTTC. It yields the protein CASSESSGGRSYEQYF.

In DNA, the CDR3 is TGTGCCTTGGGTGGACTAGCGTTAAAGACCCAGTACTTC. Amino acids: CALGGLALKTQYF. The chain is built from TRBV30 and TRBJ2-5, with TRBD2 identical over 9 bases. Germline V gives CDR1 GTSNPN, CDR2 SVGIG (reference sequence). V dropped 7 bases and J dropped 6; count of bases not matched to a gene: 9. The CDR3 loop spans 13 amino acids.

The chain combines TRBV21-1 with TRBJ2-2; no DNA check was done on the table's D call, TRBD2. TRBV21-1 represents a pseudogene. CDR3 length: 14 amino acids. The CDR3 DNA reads TGTGCCAGCAGCTTCTGGACTGACGACGGGGAGCTGTTTTTT. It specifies CASSFWTDDGELFF.

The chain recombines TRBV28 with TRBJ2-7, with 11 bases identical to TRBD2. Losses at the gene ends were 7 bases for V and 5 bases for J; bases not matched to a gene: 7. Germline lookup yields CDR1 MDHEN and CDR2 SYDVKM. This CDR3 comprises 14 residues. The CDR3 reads CASTDSGRANEQYF. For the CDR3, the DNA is TGTGCCAGCACCGATAGCGGGAGGGCCAACGAGCAGTACTTC.

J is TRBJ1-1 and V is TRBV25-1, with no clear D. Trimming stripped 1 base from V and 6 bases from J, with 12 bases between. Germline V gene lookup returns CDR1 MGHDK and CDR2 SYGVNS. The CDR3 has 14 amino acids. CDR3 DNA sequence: TGTGCCAGCAGTGAATCGGGTGGGAGGGCTGAAGCTTTCTTT. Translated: CASSESGGRAEAFF.

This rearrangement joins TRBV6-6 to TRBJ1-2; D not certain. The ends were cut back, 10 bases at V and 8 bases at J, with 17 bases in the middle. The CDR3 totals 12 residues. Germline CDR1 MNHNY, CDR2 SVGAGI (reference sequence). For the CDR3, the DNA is TGTGCCACTTTCCGAGGGCCTGGGGGCTACACCTTC. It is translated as CATFRGPGGYTF.

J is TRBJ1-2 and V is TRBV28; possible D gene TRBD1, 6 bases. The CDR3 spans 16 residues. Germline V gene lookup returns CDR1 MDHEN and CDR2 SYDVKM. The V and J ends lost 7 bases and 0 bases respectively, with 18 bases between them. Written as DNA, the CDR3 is TGTGCCAGCACCGTACTTTTCGGGACAACTAACTATGGCTACACCTTC. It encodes CASTVLFGTTNYGYTF.

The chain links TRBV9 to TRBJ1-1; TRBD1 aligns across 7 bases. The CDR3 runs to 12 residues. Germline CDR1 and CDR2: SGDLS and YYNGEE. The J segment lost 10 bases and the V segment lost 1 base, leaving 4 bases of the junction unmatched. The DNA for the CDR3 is TGTGCCAGCAGCGTAACCCAGGGGGTAGCTTTCTTT. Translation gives CASSVTQGVAFF.

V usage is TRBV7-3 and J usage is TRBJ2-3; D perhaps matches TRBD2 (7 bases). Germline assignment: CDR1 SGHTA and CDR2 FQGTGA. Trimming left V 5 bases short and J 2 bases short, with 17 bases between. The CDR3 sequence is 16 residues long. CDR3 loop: CASSTVGGGATDTQYF. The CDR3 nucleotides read TGTGCCAGCAGCACCGTAGGGGGAGGGGCCACAGATACGCAGTATTTT.

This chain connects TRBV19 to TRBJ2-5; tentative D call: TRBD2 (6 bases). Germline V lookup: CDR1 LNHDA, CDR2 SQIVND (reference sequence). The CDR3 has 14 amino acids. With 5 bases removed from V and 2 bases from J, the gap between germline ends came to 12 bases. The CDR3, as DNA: TGTGCCAGTAGTCACCGGGACTTACAAGAGACCCAGTACTTC. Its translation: CASSHRDLQETQYF.

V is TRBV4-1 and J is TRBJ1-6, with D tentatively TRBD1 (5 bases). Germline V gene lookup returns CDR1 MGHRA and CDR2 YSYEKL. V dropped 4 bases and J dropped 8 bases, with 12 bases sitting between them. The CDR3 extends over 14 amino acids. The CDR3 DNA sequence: TGCGCCAGCAGCCCAGGGCAAGGCGATTCACCCCTCCACTTT. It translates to CASSPGQGDSPLHF.

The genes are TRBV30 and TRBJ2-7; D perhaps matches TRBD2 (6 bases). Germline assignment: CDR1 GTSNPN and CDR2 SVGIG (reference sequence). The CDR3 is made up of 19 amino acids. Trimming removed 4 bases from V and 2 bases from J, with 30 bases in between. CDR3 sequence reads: CAWTPRGLSSVPFTYEQYF. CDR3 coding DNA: TGTGCCTGGACCCCCCGGGGGTTGAGTTCGGTACCGTTTACCTACGAGCAGTACTTC.

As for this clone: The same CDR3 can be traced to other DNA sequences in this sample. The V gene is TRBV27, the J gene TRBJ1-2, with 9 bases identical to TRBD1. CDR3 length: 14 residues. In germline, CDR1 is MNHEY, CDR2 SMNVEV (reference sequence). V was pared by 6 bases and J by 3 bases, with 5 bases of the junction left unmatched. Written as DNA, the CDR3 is TGTGCCAGCAGAGGACAGGGGCGGTACTATGGCTACACCTTC. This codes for CASRGQGRYYGYTF.

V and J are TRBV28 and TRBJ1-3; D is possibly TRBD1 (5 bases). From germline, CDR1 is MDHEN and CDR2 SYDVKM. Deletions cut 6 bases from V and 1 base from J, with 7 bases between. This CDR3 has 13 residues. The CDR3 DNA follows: TGTGCCAGCAGGGGGCTATCTGGAAACACCATATATTTT. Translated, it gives CASRGLSGNTIYF.

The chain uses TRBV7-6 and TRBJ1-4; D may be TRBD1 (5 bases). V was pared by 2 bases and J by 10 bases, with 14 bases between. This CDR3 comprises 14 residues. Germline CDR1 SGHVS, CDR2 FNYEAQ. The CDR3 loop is CASSLNQAQGKLFF. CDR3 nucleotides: TGTGCCAGCAGCTTAAATCAGGCCCAGGGAAAACTGTTTTTT.

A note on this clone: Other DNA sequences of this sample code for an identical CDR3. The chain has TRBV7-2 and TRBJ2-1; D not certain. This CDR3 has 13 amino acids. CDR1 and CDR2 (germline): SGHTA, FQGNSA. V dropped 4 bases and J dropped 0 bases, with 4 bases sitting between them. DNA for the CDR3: TGTGCCAGCAGCTCGAGCTCCTACAATGAGCAGTTCTTC. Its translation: CASSSSSYNEQFF.

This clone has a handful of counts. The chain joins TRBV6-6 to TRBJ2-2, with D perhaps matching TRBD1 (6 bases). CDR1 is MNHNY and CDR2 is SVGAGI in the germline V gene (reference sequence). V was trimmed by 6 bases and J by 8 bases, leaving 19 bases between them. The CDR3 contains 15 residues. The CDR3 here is CASSPAGDTVGELFF. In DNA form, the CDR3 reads TGTGCCAGCAGCCCCGCAGGGGATACCGTGGGGGAGCTGTTTTTT.